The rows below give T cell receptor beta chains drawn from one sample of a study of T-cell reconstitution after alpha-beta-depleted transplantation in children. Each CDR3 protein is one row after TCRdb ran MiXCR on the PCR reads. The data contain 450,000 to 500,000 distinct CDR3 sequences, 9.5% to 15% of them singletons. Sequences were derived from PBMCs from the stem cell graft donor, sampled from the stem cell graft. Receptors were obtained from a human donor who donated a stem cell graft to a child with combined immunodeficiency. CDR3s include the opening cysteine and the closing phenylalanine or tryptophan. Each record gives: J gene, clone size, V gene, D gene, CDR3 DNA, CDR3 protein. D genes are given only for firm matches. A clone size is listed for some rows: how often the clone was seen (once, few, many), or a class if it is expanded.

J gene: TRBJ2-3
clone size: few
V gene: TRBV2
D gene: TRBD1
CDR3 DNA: TGTGCCAACCGGGACAGACTCACAGATACGCAGTATTTT
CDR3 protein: CANRDRLTDTQYF

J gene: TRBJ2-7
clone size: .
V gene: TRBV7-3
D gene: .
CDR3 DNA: TGTGCCAGCAGCTTAACCCTCCTCGACGAGCAGTACTTC
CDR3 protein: CASSLTLLDEQYF

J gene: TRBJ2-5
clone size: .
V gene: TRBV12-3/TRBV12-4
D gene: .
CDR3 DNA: TGTGCCAGCAGGGGGTGGGAGACCCAGTACTTC
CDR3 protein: CASRGWETQYF

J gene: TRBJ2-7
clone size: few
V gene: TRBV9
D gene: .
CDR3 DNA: TGTGCCAGCAGCGTGCCAGGGGTTAACGAGCAGTACTTC
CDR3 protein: CASSVPGVNEQYF

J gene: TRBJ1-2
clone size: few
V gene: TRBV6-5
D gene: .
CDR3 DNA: TGTGCCAGCAGTTACTCAGGGAGCAATGTCTATGGCTACACCTTC
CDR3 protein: CASSYSGSNVYGYTF

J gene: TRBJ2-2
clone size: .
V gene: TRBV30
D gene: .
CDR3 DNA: TGTGCCTGGAGCGGGGACGGATTCAGCGAGCTGTTTTTT
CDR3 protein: CAWSGDGFSELFF

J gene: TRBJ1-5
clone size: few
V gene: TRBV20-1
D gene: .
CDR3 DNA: TGCAGTGCTAGAGCAAGGGGGGGCATGAGCAATCAGCCCCAGCATTTT
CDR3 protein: CSARARGGMSNQPQHF

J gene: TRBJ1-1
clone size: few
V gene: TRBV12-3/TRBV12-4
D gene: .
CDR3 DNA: TGTGCCAGCGGAAGGGGCCCTGAAGCTTTCTTT
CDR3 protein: CASGRGPEAFF

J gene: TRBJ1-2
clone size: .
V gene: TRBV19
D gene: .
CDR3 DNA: TGTGCCATCCTACAGGGAAGCTATGGCTACACCTTC
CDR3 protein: CAILQGSYGYTF

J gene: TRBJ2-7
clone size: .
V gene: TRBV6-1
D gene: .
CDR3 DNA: TGTGCCAGCAGCCCCCGGGGCCCCCTCGGGTACGAGCAGTACTTC
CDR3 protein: CASSPRGPLGYEQYF

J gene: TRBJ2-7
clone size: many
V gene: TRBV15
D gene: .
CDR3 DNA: TGTGCCACCAGCGCTGGCGGCAGCTACGAGCAGTACTTC
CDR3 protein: CATSAGGSYEQYF

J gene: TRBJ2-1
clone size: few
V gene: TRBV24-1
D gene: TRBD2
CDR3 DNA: TGTGCCACCAGTGGGCTAGCGGGGGAATACAATGAGCAGTTCTTC
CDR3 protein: CATSGLAGEYNEQFF

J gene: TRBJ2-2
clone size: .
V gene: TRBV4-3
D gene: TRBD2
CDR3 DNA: TGCGCCAGCAGCCCTGGGACTAGGACCGGGGAGCTGTTTTTT
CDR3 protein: CASSPGTRTGELFF

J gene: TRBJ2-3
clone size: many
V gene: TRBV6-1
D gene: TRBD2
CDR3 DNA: TGTGCCAGCAGCCCGGTTGATAGCGGGGTTGCGCAGTATTTT
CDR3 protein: CASSPVDSGVAQYF

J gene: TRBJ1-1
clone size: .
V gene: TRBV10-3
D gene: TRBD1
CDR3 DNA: TGTGCCATCAGTGAGTTAAGGACAGGGGAGAGCACTGAAGCTTTCTTT
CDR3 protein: CAISELRTGESTEAFF

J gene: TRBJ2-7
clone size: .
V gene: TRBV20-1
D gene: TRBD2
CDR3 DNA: TGCAGTGCTAGATCGGGGGGGACGAGGGGCGAGCAGTACTTC
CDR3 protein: CSARSGGTRGEQYF

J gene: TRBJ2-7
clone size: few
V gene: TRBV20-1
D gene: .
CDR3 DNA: TGCAGTGCTAGAGATCCTTTGAGGGAGGCAAACGAGCAGTACTTC
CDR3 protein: CSARDPLREANEQYF

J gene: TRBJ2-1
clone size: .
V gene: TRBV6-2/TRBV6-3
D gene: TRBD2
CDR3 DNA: TGTGCCAGCACCCTGGGACTAGCGGGAAAGCAGTTCTTC
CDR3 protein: CASTLGLAGKQFF

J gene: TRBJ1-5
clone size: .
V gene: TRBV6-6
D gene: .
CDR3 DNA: TGTGCCAGAGGGGGCAATCAGCCCCAGCATTTT
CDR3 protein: CARGGNQPQHF

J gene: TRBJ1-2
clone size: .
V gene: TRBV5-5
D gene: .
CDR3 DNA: TGTGCCAGCAGCTTGGACCCAGTCAGCTACACCTTC
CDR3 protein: CASSLDPVSYTF

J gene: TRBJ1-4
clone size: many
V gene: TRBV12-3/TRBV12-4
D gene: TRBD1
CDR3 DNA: TGTGCCAGCAGTCATTTGGGACAGTATGAAAAACTGTTTTTT
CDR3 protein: CASSHLGQYEKLFF

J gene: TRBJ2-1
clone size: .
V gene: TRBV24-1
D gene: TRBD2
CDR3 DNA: TGTGCCACCGGAACTAGCGGGGCTTACAATGAGCAGTTCTTC
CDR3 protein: CATGTSGAYNEQFF

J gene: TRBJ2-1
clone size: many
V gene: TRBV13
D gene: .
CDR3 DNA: TGTGCCAGCAGCCGGGGACTCAGAGGGGGCAATGAGCAGTTCTTC
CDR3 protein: CASSRGLRGGNEQFF

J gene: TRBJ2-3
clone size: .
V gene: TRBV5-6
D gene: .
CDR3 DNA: TGTGCCAGCAGCTTGCCAGGGTATACCCCGCACGGCACAGATACGCAGTATTTT
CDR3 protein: CASSLPGYTPHGTDTQYF

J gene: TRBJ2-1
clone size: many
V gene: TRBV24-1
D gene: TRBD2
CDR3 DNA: TGTGCCACCAGTGATCGACTAGCGGGAGTCAATGAGCAGTTCTTC
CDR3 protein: CATSDRLAGVNEQFF

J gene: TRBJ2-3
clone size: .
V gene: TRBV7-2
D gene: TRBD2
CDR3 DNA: TGTGCCAGCAGCTTCTCTAGCGGGGGGGCCATCGCAGATACGCAGTATTTT
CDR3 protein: CASSFSSGGAIADTQYF

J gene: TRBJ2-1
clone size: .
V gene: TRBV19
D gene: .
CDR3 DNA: TGTGCCAGTAGTATAGTCGGTAGCTCCGATGAGCAGTTCTTC
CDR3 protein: CASSIVGSSDEQFF

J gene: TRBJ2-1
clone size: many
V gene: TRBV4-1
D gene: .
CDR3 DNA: TGCGCCAGCAGCCAAGTAGGTGAGCGTAAATACAATGAGCAGTTCTTC
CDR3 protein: CASSQVGERKYNEQFF

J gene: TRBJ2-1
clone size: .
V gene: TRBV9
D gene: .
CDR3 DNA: TGTGCCAGCAGCGTAGGGTTTTTAAATGAGCAGTTCTTC
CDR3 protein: CASSVGFLNEQFF

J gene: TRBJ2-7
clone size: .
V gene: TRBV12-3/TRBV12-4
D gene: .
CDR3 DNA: TGTGCCAGCAGTTTAGAGTACTCCTACGAGCAGTACTTC
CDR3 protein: CASSLEYSYEQYF

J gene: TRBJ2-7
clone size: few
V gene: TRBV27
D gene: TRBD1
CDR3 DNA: TGTGCCAGCAGTTCTCAGGGGGTATACTCCTACGAGCAGTACTTC
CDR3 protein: CASSSQGVYSYEQYF

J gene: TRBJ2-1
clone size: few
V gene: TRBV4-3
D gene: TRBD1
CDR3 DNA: TGCGCCAGCAGCCAGCGGACAGGACCGGGGCATGAGCAGTTCTTC
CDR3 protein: CASSQRTGPGHEQFF

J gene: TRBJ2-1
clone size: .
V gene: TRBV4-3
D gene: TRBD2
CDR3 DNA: TGCGCCAGCAGCGGGCTAGCGGGAGCTAGTGAGCAGTTCTTC
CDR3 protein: CASSGLAGASEQFF

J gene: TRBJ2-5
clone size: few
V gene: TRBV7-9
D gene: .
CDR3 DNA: TGTGCCAGCAGCTTTATAAGGGCGAGACAAGAGACCCAGTACTTC
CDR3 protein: CASSFIRARQETQYF

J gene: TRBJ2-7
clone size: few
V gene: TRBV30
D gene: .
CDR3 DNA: TGTGCCTGGAGTGTCGTGGGGGGTTTCGGGCAGTACTTC
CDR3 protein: CAWSVVGGFGQYF

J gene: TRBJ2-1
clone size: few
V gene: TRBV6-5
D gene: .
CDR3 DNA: TGTGCCAGCAGTTGGTACGGGTCGGGTAGTGAGCAGTTCTTC
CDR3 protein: CASSWYGSGSEQFF

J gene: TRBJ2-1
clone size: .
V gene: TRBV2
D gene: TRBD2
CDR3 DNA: TGTGCCAGCAGCGTAAGGGCGGGGGATGAGCAGTTCTTC
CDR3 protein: CASSVRAGDEQFF

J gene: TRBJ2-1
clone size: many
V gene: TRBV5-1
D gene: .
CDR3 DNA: TGCGCCAGCAGCGTTGTCCAAGGGGTTGATAATGAGCAGTTCTTC
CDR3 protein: CASSVVQGVDNEQFF

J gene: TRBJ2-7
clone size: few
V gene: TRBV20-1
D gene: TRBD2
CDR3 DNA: TGCAGTGCTGTGAGCGGGGGCTACGAGCAGTACTTC
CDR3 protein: CSAVSGGYEQYF

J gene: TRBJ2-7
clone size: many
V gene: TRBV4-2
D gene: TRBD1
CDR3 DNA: TGTGCCAGCAGCCAAGATAGGACAGGGCGAGAGCAGTACTTC
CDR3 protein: CASSQDRTGREQYF

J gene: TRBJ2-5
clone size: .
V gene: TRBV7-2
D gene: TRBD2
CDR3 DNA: TGTGCCAGCAGCTTAGGGGCTAGCGGGGGGCCCCAAGAGACCCAGTACTTC
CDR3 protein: CASSLGASGGPQETQYF

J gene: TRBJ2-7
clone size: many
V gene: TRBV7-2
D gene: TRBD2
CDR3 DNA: TGTGCCAGCAGTTGGGCTAGCGGGCGTCGTTCCTACGAGCAGTACTTC
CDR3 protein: CASSWASGRRSYEQYF

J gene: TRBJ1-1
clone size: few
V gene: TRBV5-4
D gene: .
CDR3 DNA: TGTGCCAGCAGCGGCCGGACAGATGAAGCTTTCTTT
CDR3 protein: CASSGRTDEAFF

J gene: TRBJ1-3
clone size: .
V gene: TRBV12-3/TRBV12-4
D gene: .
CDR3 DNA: TGTGCCAGCAGTTTGAGGGACATTGGAAACACCATATATTTT
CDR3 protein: CASSLRDIGNTIYF

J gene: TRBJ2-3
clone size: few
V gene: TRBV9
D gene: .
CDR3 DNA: TGTGCCAGCAGCGTAGGCATACCCGGCACAGATACGCAGTATTTT
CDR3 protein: CASSVGIPGTDTQYF

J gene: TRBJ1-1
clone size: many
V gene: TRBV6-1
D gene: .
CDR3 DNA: TGTGCCAGCAGCTTCGAGCGGGCTGGCACTGAAGCTTTCTTT
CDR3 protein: CASSFERAGTEAFF

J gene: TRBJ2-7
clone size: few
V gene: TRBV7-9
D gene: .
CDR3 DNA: TGTGCCAGCAGCCCCAGTTTGTCGGAAACCTACGAGCAGTACTTC
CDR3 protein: CASSPSLSETYEQYF

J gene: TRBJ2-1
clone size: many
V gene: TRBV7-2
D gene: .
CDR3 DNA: TGTGCCAGCAGCTTAGCGAGCGGGTATCTCTACAATGAGCAGTTCTTC
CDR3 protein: CASSLASGYLYNEQFF

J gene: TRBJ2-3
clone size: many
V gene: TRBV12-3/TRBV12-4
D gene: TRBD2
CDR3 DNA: TGTGCCAGCAGTTTGGTTTTAGGTCGACTAGCGGGGGTCCTCACAGATACGCAGTATTTT
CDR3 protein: CASSLVLGRLAGVLTDTQYF

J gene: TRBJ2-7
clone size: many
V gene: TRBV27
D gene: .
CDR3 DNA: TGTGCCAGCAGTCTTGACAGGCACTCCTACGAGCAGTACTTC
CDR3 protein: CASSLDRHSYEQYF

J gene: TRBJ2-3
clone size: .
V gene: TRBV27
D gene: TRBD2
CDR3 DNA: TGTGCCAGCAGTTTATGGCGGGGGGATATCACAGATACGCAGTATTTT
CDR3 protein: CASSLWRGDITDTQYF

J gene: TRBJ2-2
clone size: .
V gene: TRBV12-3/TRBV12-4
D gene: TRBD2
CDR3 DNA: TGTGCCAGCAGTTTTCGACTAGCGGGGAACACCGGGGAGCTGTTTTTT
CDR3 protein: CASSFRLAGNTGELFF

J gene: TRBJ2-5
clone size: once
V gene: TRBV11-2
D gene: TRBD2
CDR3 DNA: TGTGCCAGCAGCTTAGAGTGGGCTAGCGGGGCCGGCAGGGCCCAGTACTTC
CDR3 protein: CASSLEWASGAGRAQYF

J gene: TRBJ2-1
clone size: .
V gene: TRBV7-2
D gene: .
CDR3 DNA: TGTGCCAGCAGCTTGGGGCTGCTGGGTGAGCAGTTCTTC
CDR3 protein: CASSLGLLGEQFF

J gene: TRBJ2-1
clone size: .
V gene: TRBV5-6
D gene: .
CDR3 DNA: TGTGCCACTCAACCCAATCGTTGGGGGAACTACAATGAGCAGTTCTTC
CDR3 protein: CATQPNRWGNYNEQFF

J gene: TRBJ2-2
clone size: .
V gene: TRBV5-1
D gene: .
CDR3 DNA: TGCGCCAGCAGCTCCATCCAGAACACCGGGGAGCTGTTTTTT
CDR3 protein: CASSSIQNTGELFF

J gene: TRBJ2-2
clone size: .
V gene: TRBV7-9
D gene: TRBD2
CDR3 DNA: TGTGCCAGCAGTGCAGCGGGGGGGCGCACCGGGGAGCTGTTTTTT
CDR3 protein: CASSAAGGRTGELFF

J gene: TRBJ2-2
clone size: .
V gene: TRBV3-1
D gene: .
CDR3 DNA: TGTGCCAGCAGCCAAGATCTGAATGCCGGGGAGCTGTTTTTT
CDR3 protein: CASSQDLNAGELFF

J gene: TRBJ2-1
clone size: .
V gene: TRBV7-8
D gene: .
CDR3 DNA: TGTGCCAGCAGCTTAGCGAGGTGGGGGGCCCCCCCATCCCACAATGAGCAGTTCTTC
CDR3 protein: CASSLARWGAPPSHNEQFF